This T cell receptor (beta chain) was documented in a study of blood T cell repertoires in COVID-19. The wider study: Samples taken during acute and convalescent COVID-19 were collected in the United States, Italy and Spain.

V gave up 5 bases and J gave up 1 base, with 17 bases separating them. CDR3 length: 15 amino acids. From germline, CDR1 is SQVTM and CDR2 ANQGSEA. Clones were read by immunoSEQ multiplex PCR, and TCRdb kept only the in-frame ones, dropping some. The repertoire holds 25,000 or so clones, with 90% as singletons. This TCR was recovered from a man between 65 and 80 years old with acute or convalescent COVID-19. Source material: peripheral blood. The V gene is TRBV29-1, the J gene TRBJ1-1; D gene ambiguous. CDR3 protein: CSVPPSEFGNTEAFF. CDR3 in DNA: TGCAGCGTTCCACCCTCGGAGTTTGGGAACACTGAAGCTTTCTTT.